The present T cell receptor beta chain was sequenced within a study of blood T cells in healthy people across ages. A second roughly 7 to 12 cycle PCR used barcoded and J-beta primers. In TCRdb, the 5' RACE reads were re-called with MiXCR into one record per CDR3 protein. The sample shows about 1.4 million distinct CDR3 sequences, 59% of them seen only once. Every donor gave about 9 milliliters of peripheral blood. In germline, CDR1 is MGHDK, CDR2 SYGVNS. This CDR3 comprises 14 residues. Unmatched junction bases numbered 13, after V lost 8 bases and J lost 13 bases. The sequence was obtained from a man between 18 and 29 years old in good health. This chain links TRBV25-1 with TRBJ2-4; 11 bases line up with TRBD1. Sequencing used blood. CDR3 sequence reads: CASLGQGAIYTQYF. In DNA form, the CDR3 reads TGTGCCAGCCTCGGACAGGGGGCAATCTACACCCAGTACTTC. The full variable domain, rest sourced from reference TRBV25-1 and TRBJ2-4, is EADIYQTPRYLVIGTGKKITLECSQTMGHDKMYWYQQDPGMELHLIHYSYGVNSTEKGDLSSESTVSRIRTEHFPLTLESARPSHTSQYLCASLGQGAIYTQYFGAGTRLSVL.